This T cell receptor beta chain was documented in a study of response to subunit inactivated influenza vaccine. TCRdb passed the RT-PCR reads through MiXCR, listing each CDR3 protein once. The table lists 700,000 to 800,000 distinct CDR3 sequences, approximately 17% of them singletons. This receptor was taken from a man aged 50-59 years who received an inactivated influenza vaccine. Sequencing was performed on PBMCs from blood, taken around 5 days after vaccination.

The CDR3 nucleotides are TGTGCCAGCAGTCCGGGACAGGGCATGGGCACTGAAGCTTTCTTT. Protein product: CASSPGQGMGTEAFF. J is TRBJ1-1 and V is TRBV6-1; 9 bases are shared with TRBD1. CDR3 length: 15 amino acids. In germline, CDR1 is MNHNS, CDR2 SASEGT. The J segment lost 4 bases and the V segment lost 5 bases, leaving 8 bases of the junction unmatched.